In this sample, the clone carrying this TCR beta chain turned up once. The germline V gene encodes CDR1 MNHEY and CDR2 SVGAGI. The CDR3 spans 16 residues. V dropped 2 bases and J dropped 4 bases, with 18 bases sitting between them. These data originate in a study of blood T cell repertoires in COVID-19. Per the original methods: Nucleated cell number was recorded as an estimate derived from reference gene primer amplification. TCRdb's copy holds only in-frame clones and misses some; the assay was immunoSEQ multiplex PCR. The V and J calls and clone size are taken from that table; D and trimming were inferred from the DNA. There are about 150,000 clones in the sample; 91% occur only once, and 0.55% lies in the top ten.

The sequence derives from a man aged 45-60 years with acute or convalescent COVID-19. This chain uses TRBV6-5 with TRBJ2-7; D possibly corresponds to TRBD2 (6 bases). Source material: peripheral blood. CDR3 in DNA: TGTGCCAGCAGTTACGGAAGCCTGGGGGGAACATACGAGCAGTACTTC. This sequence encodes CASSYGSLGGTYEQYF.